The rows below give T cell receptor beta chains drawn from one sample of a study of CXCR3-negative and CXCR3-positive naive CD8 T cells. Reprocessing the 5' RACE reads, TCRdb reports a single entry for every CDR3 protein and omits DNA. The table for this sample gives about 6,800 distinct CDR3 sequences. The sequenced sample was naive CXCR3+ CD8+ T cells from blood. The receptors derive from a human donor in good health. Some clones in this sample may be carry-over from other donors' samples. Each CDR3 is given with its conserved first and last residue. Some rows mark clone size as missing; the rest say once, few, many or name a class of expanded clone.

>TRBV13|TRBJ1-1|.
CASSGQGVNTEAFF
>TRBV3-1|TRBJ2-1|.
CASSHAEPLNEQFF
>TRBV6-1|TRBJ1-5|medium-sized
CASSEIDSLNQPQHF
>TRBV4-1|TRBJ2-1|.
CASSHPGLAGKHEQFF
>TRBV20-1|TRBJ2-7|.
CSAVLPQDSDEQYF
>TRBV29-1|TRBJ2-3|.
CSVEDPWSTDTQYF
>TRBV29-1|TRBJ2-2|.
CSVEWRENTGELFF
>TRBV27|TRBJ2-7|medium-sized
CASSIQGGGHEQYF
>TRBV7-2|TRBJ2-7|medium-sized
CASSLAVGKGYEQYF
>TRBV20-1|TRBJ2-5|medium-sized
CSAPIWKRGPGETQYF
>TRBV28|TRBJ2-7|medium-sized
CASSFEDNPYEQYF
>TRBV29-1|TRBJ2-5|medium-sized
CSVEWGVGIETQYF
>TRBV15|TRBJ2-5|.
CATSRDHVQETQYF
>TRBV5-1|TRBJ2-7|.
CASSPGTGDYEQYF
>TRBV9|TRBJ2-2|medium-sized
CASSVSPGTANTGELFF
>TRBV14|TRBJ2-5|medium-sized
CASSQDRGYQETQYF
>TRBV7-9|TRBJ2-7|medium-sized
CASSSPGQGDYEQYF
>TRBV6-5|TRBJ2-1|.
CASSYGLAGAYNEQFF
>TRBV29-1|TRBJ2-5|medium-sized
CSVGKQGAQETQYF
>TRBV29-1|TRBJ2-7|.
CSVEDMGGAGYEQYF
>TRBV6-6|TRBJ1-1|.
CAISPSGFAVAFF
>TRBV20-1|TRBJ2-5|medium-sized
CSARTAGGRQETQYF
>TRBV29-1|TRBJ2-3|medium-sized
CSVYRTLGTDTQYF
>TRBV29-1|TRBJ1-1|medium-sized
CSVGENTEAFF
>TRBV6-2/TRBV6-3|TRBJ2-2|.
CASSYGRELFF
>TRBV29-1|TRBJ2-3|.
CSVYSAGTDTQYF
>TRBV7-8|TRBJ2-1|.
CASSLAGSYNEQFF
>TRBV20-1|TRBJ2-1|medium-sized
CSARDREREGRYNEQFF
>TRBV28|TRBJ2-7|medium-sized
CASSSRQGLSYEQYF
>TRBV29-1|TRBJ2-7|medium-sized
CSVEDYHEQYF
>TRBV29-1|TRBJ2-1|medium-sized
CSISLQGIEQFF
>TRBV29-1|TRBJ2-3|.
CSLPAASTDTQYF
>TRBV4-1|TRBJ1-1|.
CASSLDRGPPEAFF
>TRBV29-1|TRBJ2-2|.
CSVDGDNTGELFF
>TRBV29-1|TRBJ2-7|.
CSVDGTGESYEQYF
>TRBV5-1|TRBJ1-1|.
CASSLGTDGTEAFF
>TRBV5-1|TRBJ1-1|medium-sized
CASSLEGGWSNTEAFF
>TRBV6-2/TRBV6-3|TRBJ2-1|.
CASSPSLVGEQFF
>TRBV7-9|TRBJ2-1|medium-sized
CASSLGLANEQFF
>TRBV29-1|TRBJ1-2|medium-sized
CSVEDLGQGGNGYTF
>TRBV11-2|TRBJ2-1|.
CASSPVSGYNEQFF
>TRBV20-1|TRBJ2-7|.
CSASLGGSEQYF
>TRBV19|TRBJ2-7|medium-sized
CASSIAPDGSYEQYF
>TRBV5-1|TRBJ2-7|.
CASRGGAALTYEQYF
>TRBV20-1|TRBJ2-7|medium-sized
CSAMRAGVGYEQYF
>TRBV24-1|TRBJ2-7|.
CATSDSIRGEQHF
>TRBV9|TRBJ2-1|medium-sized
CASSALIGTANNEQFF
>TRBV4-1|TRBJ2-3|.
CASSRGGDTQYF